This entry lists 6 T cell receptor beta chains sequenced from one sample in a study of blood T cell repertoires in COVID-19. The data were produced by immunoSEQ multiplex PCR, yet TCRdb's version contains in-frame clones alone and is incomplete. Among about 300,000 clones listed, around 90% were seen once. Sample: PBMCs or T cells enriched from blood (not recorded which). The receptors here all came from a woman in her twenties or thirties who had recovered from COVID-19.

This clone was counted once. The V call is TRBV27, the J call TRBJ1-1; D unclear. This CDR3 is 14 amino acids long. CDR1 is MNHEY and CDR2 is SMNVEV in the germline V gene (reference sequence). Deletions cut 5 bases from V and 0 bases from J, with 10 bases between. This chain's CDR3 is CASSTDNMNTEAFF. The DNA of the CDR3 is TGTGCCAGCAGTACCGACAACATGAACACTGAAGCTTTCTTT.

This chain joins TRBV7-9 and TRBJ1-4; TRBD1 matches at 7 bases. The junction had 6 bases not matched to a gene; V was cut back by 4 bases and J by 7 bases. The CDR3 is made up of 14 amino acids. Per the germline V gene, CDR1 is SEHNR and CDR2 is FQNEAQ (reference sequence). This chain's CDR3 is CASSSRGYREKLFF. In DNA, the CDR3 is TGTGCCAGCAGCTCCAGGGGGTATCGTGAAAAACTGTTTTTT.

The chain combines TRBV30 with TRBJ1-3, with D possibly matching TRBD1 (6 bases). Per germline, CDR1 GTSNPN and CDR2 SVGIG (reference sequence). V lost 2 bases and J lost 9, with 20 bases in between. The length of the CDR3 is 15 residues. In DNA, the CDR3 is TGTGCCTGGAGTATGACAGGCCTTTCGGGGGGCACCATATATTTT. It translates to CAWSMTGLSGGTIYF.

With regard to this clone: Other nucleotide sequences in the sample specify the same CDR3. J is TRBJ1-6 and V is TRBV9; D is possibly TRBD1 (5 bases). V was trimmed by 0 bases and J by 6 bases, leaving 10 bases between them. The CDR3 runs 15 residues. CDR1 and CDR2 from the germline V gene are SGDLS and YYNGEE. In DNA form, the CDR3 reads TGTGCCAGCAGCGTAGGTGGGCAGGGTAATTCACCCCTCCACTTT. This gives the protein CASSVGGQGNSPLHF.

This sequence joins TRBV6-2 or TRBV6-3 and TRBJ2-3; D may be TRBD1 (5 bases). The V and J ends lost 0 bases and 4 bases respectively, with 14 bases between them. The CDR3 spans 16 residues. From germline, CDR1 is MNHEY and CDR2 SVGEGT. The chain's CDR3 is CASSYSVALGADTQYF. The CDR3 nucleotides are TGTGCCAGCAGTTACTCAGTGGCGTTAGGGGCAGATACGCAGTATTTT.

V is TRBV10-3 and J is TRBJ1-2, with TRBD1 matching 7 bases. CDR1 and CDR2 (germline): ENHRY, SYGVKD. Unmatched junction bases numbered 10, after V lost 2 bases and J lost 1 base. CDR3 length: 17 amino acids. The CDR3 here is CAISEIQIGQDNYGYTF. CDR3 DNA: TGTGCCATCAGTGAGATCCAAATCGGACAGGATAACTATGGCTACACCTTC.